The clone carrying this T cell receptor (beta chain) was seen ten or more times. Its antigen is currently unknown. CDR1 SQVTM and CDR2 ANQGSEA come from the germline V gene. Trimming pared 2 bases from V and 5 bases from J, leaving 9 bases between. The CDR3 has 12 residues. TCRdb re-analysed the 5' RACE reads in MiXCR, keeping a single row per CDR3 protein. The data contain around 480,000 distinct CDR3 sequences, 13% to 15% of them singletons. This entry comes from a study of identical twins. The study, taken as a whole, reports: The abundant beta clonotypes from cord blood had fewer insertions, and memory repertoires had none of this. Twins' surplus sharing was weaker for beta out-of-frame sequences.

All of the donors were Caucasians in good health. A further study also used this sample, focusing on yellow fever vaccine responses in identical twins. From that study: Among the twins, the vaccine T cell response reportedly seemed partly convergent and partly personalized.

This chain uses TRBV29-1 with TRBJ2-5; D is undetermined. The clonotype originates from a woman between 18 and 29 years old in good health. Sequencing used CD4+ T cells sorted from blood. The CDR3 loop reads CSVEPVGETQYF. CDR3 coding DNA: TGCAGCGTTGAACCTGTTGGGGAGACCCAGTACTTC.